Below are 29 T cell receptor beta chains sequenced from a single sample in a study of blood T cell repertoires in COVID-19. Profiling relied on immunoSEQ multiplex PCR, and the TCRdb table lists in-frame clones only, not all of them. The table has approximately 100,000 clones, 80% to 90% seen once; the top ten hold about 2%. Source material: peripheral blood. The receptors were sampled from a human donor in a cohort sampled during active COVID-19.

This chain joins TRBV24-1 and TRBJ2-1; weak D call: TRBD2 (6 bases). This CDR3 contains 16 residues. In germline, CDR1 is KGHDR, CDR2 SFDVKD. V shed 1 base and J shed 1 base, with 10 bases lying between them. The chain's CDR3 is CATSDFYAGSYNEQFF. The DNA of the CDR3 is TGTGCCACCAGTGATTTTTACGCGGGGTCCTACAATGAGCAGTTCTTC.

The gene calls are TRBV5-1 and TRBJ2-5; D not certain. The CDR3 covers 13 residues. V dropped 0 bases and J dropped 5 bases, with 8 bases sitting between them. The germline gives CDR1 SGHRS, CDR2 YFSETQ. The CDR3 sequence is CASSLAVGETQYF. DNA for the CDR3: TGCGCCAGCAGCTTGGCCGTCGGGGAGACCCAGTACTTC.

The chain combines TRBV11-2 with TRBJ2-1, with TRBD2 matching over 8 bases. The CDR3 runs 16 residues. Germline CDR1 is SGHAT and CDR2 is FQNNGV. Germline trimming cut 1 base from V and 9 bases from J; bases unmatched to any gene: 11. The CDR3 region is CASSLGVAGTRVEQFF. The CDR3 nucleotides read TGTGCCAGCAGCTTAGGAGTAGCGGGAACCCGGGTTGAGCAGTTCTTC.

The CDR3 sequence: CASSKGLWGLFF. CDR3 nucleotide sequence: TGTGCCAGCAGTAAGGGGCTGTGGGGGCTGTTTTTT. This chain joins TRBV2 and TRBJ2-2; tentative D call: TRBD1 (5 bases). Between the trimmed V and J ends, which lost 5 bases and 13 bases, there was a span of 14 bases. Per the germline V gene, CDR1 is SNHLY and CDR2 is FYNNEI. This CDR3 region has 12 residues. The full variable domain, completed using reference TRBV2 and TRBJ2-2, is EPEVTQTPSHQVTQMGQEVILRCVPISNHLYFYWYRQILGQKVEFLVSFYNNEISEKSEIFDDQFSVERPDGSNFTLKIRSTKLEDSAMYFCASSKGLWGLFFGEGSRLTVL.

The chain has TRBV4-1 and TRBJ2-7, with D unclear. Looked up from germline, CDR1 is MGHRA and CDR2 is YSYEKL. This CDR3 spans 14 amino acids. V was clipped by 4 bases and J by 3 bases, with 13 bases between them. CDR3 region: CASSLLTTSYEQYF. The CDR3 DNA sequence: TGCGCCAGCAGCCTACTGACAACGAGCTACGAGCAGTACTTC.

V usage is TRBV11-2 and J usage is TRBJ1-1, with 8 bases lining up with TRBD1. CDR3 length: 14 residues. Looked up from germline, CDR1 is SGHAT and CDR2 is FQNNGV. With 5 bases clipped from V and 4 bases from J, the junction kept 6 bases outside the gene matches. CDR3 loop: CASSPFTGGTEAFF. In nucleotides, the CDR3 is TGTGCCAGCAGCCCCTTCACAGGGGGCACTGAAGCTTTCTTT.

The rearrangement joins TRBV30 to TRBJ2-7; 9 bases line up with TRBD1. The germline CDR1 and CDR2 sequences are GTSNPN and SVGIG (reference sequence). This CDR3 is built from 14 residues. Unmatched junction bases numbered 11, after V lost 4 bases and J lost 7 bases. In DNA, the CDR3 is TGTGCCTGGATAAGAGGGACAGGGAGGGTTGAGCAGTACTTC. It yields the protein CAWIRGTGRVEQYF.

V usage is TRBV2 and J usage is TRBJ1-1; D perhaps matches TRBD1 (5 bases). Between the trimmed V and J ends, which lost 4 bases and 4 bases, there was a span of 10 bases. CDR1 is SNHLY and CDR2 is FYNNEI in the germline V gene. The CDR3 runs to 13 residues. The DNA for the CDR3 is TGTGCCAGCAGTGGACAGTTTGGCACTGAAGCTTTCTTT. Translating it yields CASSGQFGTEAFF.

V is TRBV4-2 and J is TRBJ2-3, with 7 nucleotides matching TRBD2. Germline CDR1 and CDR2: LGHNA and YNFKEQ. V trimming: 1 base; J trimming: 4 bases; junction bases outside the gene matches: 14. The CDR3 spans 18 residues. The CDR3 coding sequence is TGTGCCAGCAGCCAAGTTTCAGTAGCGGAGGGAGGGGCAGATACGCAGTATTTT. Protein product: CASSQVSVAEGGADTQYF.

The CDR3 DNA reads TGTGCCAGCAGTTACCACCCGGGGACAGGGGGGACTGAAGCTTTCTTT. Translating it yields CASSYHPGTGGTEAFF. The chain employs TRBV6-2 or TRBV6-3 and TRBJ1-1; the match to TRBD1 covers 11 bases. This CDR3 comprises 16 residues. Germline V lookup: CDR1 MNHEY, CDR2 SVGEGT. With V trimmed by 2 bases and J by 5 bases, 7 bases remained unmatched.

The V gene is TRBV25-1, the J gene TRBJ1-1, with D maybe TRBD1 (6 bases). The CDR3 has 15 amino acids. The ends were cut back, 4 bases at V and 3 bases at J, with 15 bases in the middle. CDR1 and CDR2 (germline): MGHDK, SYGVNS. CDR3 amino acids: CASSASSGQHTEAFF. The CDR3 DNA reads TGTGCCAGCAGTGCATCCAGCGGACAGCACACTGAAGCTTTCTTT.

The sample holds one count of this clone. The rearrangement links TRBV7-7 to TRBJ2-1, with 7 bases aligning to TRBD2. Germline CDR1 and CDR2: SSHAT and FNYEAQ (reference sequence). The J segment lost 4 bases and the V segment lost 5 bases, leaving 8 bases of the junction unmatched. The CDR3 is made up of 15 amino acids. CDR3 residues: CASSVSSGPYNEQFF. CDR3 nucleotides: TGTGCCAGCAGCGTCTCTAGCGGACCTTACAATGAGCAGTTCTTC.

The genes are TRBV27 and TRBJ1-5; weak D call: TRBD1 (6 bases). CDR1 is MNHEY and CDR2 is SMNVEV in the germline V gene (reference sequence). V was cut by 6 bases and J by 1 base, with 22 bases left in between. This CDR3 is 18 amino acids long. CDR3 sequence (DNA): TGTGCCAGCAGGCTAAGGACAGCGAACCCGGGGAGCAATCAGCCCCAGCATTTT. This sequence encodes CASRLRTANPGSNQPQHF.

Worth noting for this clone: The identical CDR3 is also encoded by other nucleotide sequences in the sample. The chain carries TRBV6-6 and TRBJ1-1; D ambiguous. Germline CDR1 reads MNHNY; CDR2 reads SVGAGI (reference sequence). V shed 2 bases and J shed 0 bases, with 7 bases lying between them. The CDR3 covers 14 residues. The DNA of the CDR3 is TGTGCCAGCAGTTACCCCGAGGTGAACACTGAAGCTTTCTTT. Its translation: CASSYPEVNTEAFF.

The gene calls are TRBV14 and TRBJ1-5, with D perhaps TRBD1 (5 bases). The CDR3 consists of 18 residues. Germline V gene sequence: CDR1 SGHDN, CDR2 FVKESK. V was clipped by 2 bases and J by 0 bases, with 17 bases between them. The DNA of the CDR3 is TGTGCCAGCAGCCAACCAAGACAGACCCTTCCTAGCAATCAGCCCCAGCATTTT. It is translated as CASSQPRQTLPSNQPQHF.

The J gene is TRBJ1-5, the V gene TRBV18; TRBD1 agrees at 8 bases. CDR3 length: 14 amino acids. Looked up from germline, CDR1 is KGHSH and CDR2 is LQKENI. With 2 bases clipped from V and 5 bases from J, the junction kept 2 bases outside the gene matches. The CDR3 protein is CASSPTTGDQPQHF. The DNA for the CDR3 is TGTGCCAGCTCACCAACGACAGGGGATCAGCCCCAGCATTTT.

The chain employs TRBV18 and TRBJ2-7, with 11 bases that match TRBD2. The trim removed 6 bases at V and 2 bases at J, leaving 6 bases unmatched. Germline values: CDR1 KGHSH, CDR2 LQKENI. The CDR3 spans 15 residues. The CDR3, as DNA: TGTGCCAGCTCGGTCGGGACTAGCGGAACCTACGAGCAGTACTTC. It translates to CASSVGTSGTYEQYF.

The table lists this clone with a count of one. V gene TRBV5-4 combines with J gene TRBJ2-7; a possible D gene is TRBD2 (6 bases). Trimming took off 0 bases at V and 3 bases at J, with 13 bases between the two ends. Germline values: CDR1 SGHNT, CDR2 YYREEE (reference sequence). The length of the CDR3 is 15 residues. DNA for the CDR3: TGTGCCAGCAGCTTGGCCTCGGCGGGGAACTACGAGCAGTACTTC. This encodes CASSLASAGNYEQYF.

This clone came up once. Other DNA sequences in the sample encode the same CDR3. The chain couples TRBV5-1 to TRBJ2-3; D remains unclear. The CDR3 has 14 residues. Germline CDR1 and CDR2: SGHRS and YFSETQ. V shed 0 bases and J shed 1 base, with 6 bases lying between them. The DNA of the CDR3 is TGCGCCAGCAGCTTGGAGCAGGGCACAGATACGCAGTATTTT. It yields the protein CASSLEQGTDTQYF.

The chain couples TRBV13 to TRBJ2-3, with a weak D call TRBD1 (6 bases). The CDR3 contains 20 residues. CDR1 is PRHDT, CDR2 FYEKMQ, per germline (reference sequence). Trimming removed 1 base from V and 0 bases from J, with 23 bases in between. The CDR3 protein is CASSLATTYRAGLSTDTQYF. CDR3 DNA sequence: TGTGCCAGCAGCTTAGCAACGACGTACAGGGCGGGTTTGAGCACAGATACGCAGTATTTT.

The rearrangement joins TRBV24-1 to TRBJ2-2, with TRBD1 identical over 9 bases. CDR1 and CDR2 (germline): KGHDR, SFDVKD. The CDR3 loop spans 21 amino acids. Losses at the gene ends were 5 bases for V and 3 bases for J; bases not matched to a gene: 21. CDR3 in amino acids: CATSAIVASGTGSGYTGELFF. The CDR3 DNA reads as TGTGCCACCAGTGCCATTGTGGCCTCCGGGACAGGGTCCGGGTACACCGGGGAGCTGTTTTTT.

The chain uses TRBV3-1 (or the pseudogene TRBV3-2) and TRBJ1-4; the D is unclear. CDR1 and CDR2 (germline): LGHDT, YNNKEL (reference sequence). The ends were cut back, 2 bases at V and 7 bases at J, with 20 bases in the middle. The CDR3 is made up of 17 amino acids. The DNA for the CDR3 is TGTGCCAGCAGCCAACGACTCACCACCCTGACGGGTGAAAAACTGTTTTTT. This sequence encodes CASSQRLTTLTGEKLFF.

This clone was found once. The CDR3 is CASSLANGNSPLHF. DNA for the CDR3: TGTGCCAGCAGCTTAGCGAACGGGAATTCACCCCTCCACTTT. The chain links TRBV7-2 to TRBJ1-6, with D hard to call. The CDR3 totals 14 residues. The germline gives CDR1 SGHTA, CDR2 FQGNSA. V was pared by 0 bases and J by 7 bases, with 7 bases between.

The rearrangement links TRBV12-3 or TRBV12-4 to TRBJ2-2, with D possibly matching TRBD2 (5 bases). The CDR3 is 12 amino acids. Trimming took off 8 bases at V and 4 bases at J, with 8 bases between the two ends. The CDR3 loop reads CASQEGTGELFF. CDR3 DNA: TGTGCCAGCCAAGAGGGCACCGGGGAGCTGTTTTTT.

The V gene is TRBV18, the J gene TRBJ2-7; TRBD1 aligns across 10 bases. CDR3 length: 16 amino acids. V lost 1 base, J lost 3 bases, and 6 bases stayed unmatched. Germline V gene lookup returns CDR1 KGHSH and CDR2 LQKENI. The CDR3 region is CASSPLGTGALYEQYF. The CDR3 DNA is TGTGCCAGCTCACCACTGGGGACAGGGGCACTCTACGAGCAGTACTTC.

This clone was seen a few times. The V call is TRBV9, the J call TRBJ2-3, with TRBD2 matching 11 bases. The germline gives CDR1 SGDLS, CDR2 YYNGEE. The CDR3 is 17 residues long. The trim removed 0 bases at V and 4 bases at J, leaving 7 bases unmatched. This CDR3 is CASSVDWIAGGPDTQYF. In DNA, the CDR3 is TGTGCCAGCAGCGTAGATTGGATAGCGGGGGGGCCAGATACGCAGTATTTT.

The V and J genes are TRBV9 and TRBJ1-2; D is ambiguous. CDR1 SGDLS and CDR2 YYNGEE come from the germline V gene. The CDR3 has 14 amino acids. V dropped 0 bases and J dropped 4 bases, with 10 bases sitting between them. CDR3: CASSVAEGGYGYTF. CDR3 DNA sequence: TGTGCCAGCAGCGTAGCTGAGGGCGGCTATGGCTACACCTTC.

The CDR3 region is CASSLGQGGPQHF. CDR3 DNA sequence: TGTGCCAGCAGCTTAGGACAGGGCGGGCCCCAGCATTTT. The rearrangement uses TRBV7-2 and TRBJ1-5; 7 nucleotides agree with TRBD1. The CDR3 length is 13 residues. The ends lost 1 base at V and 9 bases at J; junction bases unmatched: 3. Germline V gene lookup returns CDR1 SGHTA and CDR2 FQGNSA.

The rearrangement uses TRBV28 and TRBJ1-5, with a weak D call TRBD1 (5 bases). The V gene lost 5 bases and the J gene lost 5 bases, with 10 bases spanning the gap. CDR3 length: 13 residues. Looked up from germline, CDR1 is MDHEN and CDR2 is SYDVKM. The CDR3 bases are TGTGCCAGCAGTAAAGGGGTATATCAGCCCCAGCATTTT. Its translation is CASSKGVYQPQHF.